This T cell receptor beta chain was identified during a study of shared clonotypes between healthy human individuals. Broader study findings: Clonotypes which were not shared had lower generation probabilities than clonotypes that all four donors shared. Clonotypes that were shared across a handful of donors made up approximately 5.1% of naive CD4 clonotypes.

The germline gives CDR1 LNHDA, CDR2 SQIVND (reference sequence). With V trimmed by 2 bases and J by 6 bases, 5 bases remained unmatched. CDR3 length: 17 amino acids. Clones were sequenced by immunoSEQ multiplex PCR, and TCRdb holds only the in-frame ones, with some missing. The sample contains more than 500,000 clones, roughly 95% of which appear only once. Notes on this clone: No antigen is known for it.

Sequenced input: naive CD4+ T cells sorted from blood. As to subset: CD45RA+ positively selected. V and J are TRBV19 and TRBJ2-1; 15 bases match TRBD2. This receptor was obtained from a woman between 25 and 40 years old in good health. The CDR3 nucleotides read TGTGCCAGTAGTATAATCGGACTAGCGGGAGGGTCCAATGAGCAGTTCTTC. Encoded protein: CASSIIGLAGGSNEQFF. Full variable domain (remainder filled in from reference TRBV19 and TRBJ2-1): DGGITQSPKYLFRKEGQNVTLSCEQNLNHDAMYWYRQDPGQGLRLIYYSQIVNDFQKGDIAEGYSVSREKKESFPLTVTSAQKNPTAFYLCASSIIGLAGGSNEQFFGPGTRLTVL.